The T cell receptor beta chain described here comes from a study of blood T cell repertoires in COVID-19. V shed 6 bases and J shed 4 bases, with 9 bases lying between them. The germline CDR1 and CDR2 sequences are MDHEN and SYDVKM. The CDR3 spans 12 residues. In the original analysis: Nucleated cell number was recorded as an estimate derived from reference gene primer amplification. Sequenced by immunoSEQ multiplex PCR; TCRdb stores in-frame clones only, minus some. V, J and clone size reflect that table, while D and trimming were determined from the DNA. Of approximately 170,000 clones listed, 70% to 90% are singletons. The study drew participants aged about 18 to 90 years from some 25 US areas. Clinical histories supplied by participants themselves formed the basis of cohort assignment.

This chain joins TRBV28 and TRBJ1-2; possibly TRBD1 for D (6 bases). Sequenced sample: PBMCs or T cells enriched from blood (not recorded which). This clonotype was sampled from a young woman who had recovered from COVID-19. CDR3 sequence reads: CASRTGLYGYTF. CDR3 nucleotide sequence: TGTGCCAGCAGAACAGGGCTCTATGGCTACACCTTC.